There are a few counts of the clone carrying this T cell receptor (beta chain). Its target is unknown. These data are taken from a study of T cell repertoires in cytomegalovirus infection. Study as a whole: CMV infection together with matching HLA type was indicated by public TCR beta signatures.

TCRdb re-called the reads with MiXCR, one entry per CDR3 protein. The table includes 250,000 or so distinct CDR3 sequences, roughly an eighth detected once. This CDR3 region has 16 residues. Germline V lookup: CDR1 LNHDA, CDR2 SQIVND (reference sequence). J gave up 5 bases and V 5 bases, and 11 bases lay outside the gene matches. Findings and limits, study-wide: Predominance within the ex vivo response was attributable to HLA-C-restricted CMV-specific TCR beta clonotypes. Cumulative public TCR beta family frequency identified carriers of CMV plus the relevant HLA.

The sample comprised PBMCs. This chain uses TRBV19 with TRBJ1-5; 8 bases are shared with TRBD1. The clonotype was recovered from a human donor in good health (CMV status not recorded). Some clones in this sample may be carry-over from other donors' samples. The DNA of the CDR3 is TGTGCCAGTAGTGCCCAGAGACAGGGGAAGGATCAGCCCCAGCATTTT. Residues: CASSAQRQGKDQPQHF.